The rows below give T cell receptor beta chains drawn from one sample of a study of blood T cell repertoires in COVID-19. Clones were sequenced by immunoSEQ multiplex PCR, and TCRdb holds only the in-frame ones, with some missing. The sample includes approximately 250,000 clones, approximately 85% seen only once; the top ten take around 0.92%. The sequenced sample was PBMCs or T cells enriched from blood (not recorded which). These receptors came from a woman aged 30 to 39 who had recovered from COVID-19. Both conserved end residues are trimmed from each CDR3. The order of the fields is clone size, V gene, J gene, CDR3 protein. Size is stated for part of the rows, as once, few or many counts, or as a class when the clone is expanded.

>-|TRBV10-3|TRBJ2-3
AISESNTRTDTQY
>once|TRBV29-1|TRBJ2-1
SVEGQGLYNEQF
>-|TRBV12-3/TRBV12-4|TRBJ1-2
ASSYRGGYT
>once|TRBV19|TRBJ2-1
ASEPGSDYNEQF
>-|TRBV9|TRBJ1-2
ASSGDRGFYGYT
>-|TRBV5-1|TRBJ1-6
ASRWADNSPLH
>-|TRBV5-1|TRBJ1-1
ASSLAGGGASWTEAF
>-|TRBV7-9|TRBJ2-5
ATWTSGIPETQY
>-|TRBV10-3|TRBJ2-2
AISDSHRGSNTGELF
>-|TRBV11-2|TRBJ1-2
ASSSQVSYGYT
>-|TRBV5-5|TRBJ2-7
ASSYKQGGARMALEQY